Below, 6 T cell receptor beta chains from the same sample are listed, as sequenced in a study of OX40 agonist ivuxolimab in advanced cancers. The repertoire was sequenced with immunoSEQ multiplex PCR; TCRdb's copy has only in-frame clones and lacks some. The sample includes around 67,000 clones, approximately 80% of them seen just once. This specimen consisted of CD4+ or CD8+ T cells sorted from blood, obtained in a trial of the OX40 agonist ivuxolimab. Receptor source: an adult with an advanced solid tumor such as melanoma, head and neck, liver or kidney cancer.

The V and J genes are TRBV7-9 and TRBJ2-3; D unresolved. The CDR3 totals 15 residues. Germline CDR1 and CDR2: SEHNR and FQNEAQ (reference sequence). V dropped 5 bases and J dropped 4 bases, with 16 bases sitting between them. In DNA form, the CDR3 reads TGTGCCAGCAGCCCAGAGGCTTTCCGTCCAGATACGCAGTATTTT. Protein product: CASSPEAFRPDTQYF.

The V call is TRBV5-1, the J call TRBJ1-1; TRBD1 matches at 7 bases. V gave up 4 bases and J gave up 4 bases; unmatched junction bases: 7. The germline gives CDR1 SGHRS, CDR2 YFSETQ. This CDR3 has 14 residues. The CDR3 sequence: CASSLQGEGTEAFF. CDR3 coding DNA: TGCGCCAGCAGCCTCCAGGGGGAGGGCACTGAAGCTTTCTTT.

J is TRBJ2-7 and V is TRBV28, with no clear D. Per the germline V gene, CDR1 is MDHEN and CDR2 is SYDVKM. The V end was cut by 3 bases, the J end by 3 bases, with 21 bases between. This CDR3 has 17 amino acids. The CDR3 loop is CASSFSPARTADYEQYF. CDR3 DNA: TGTGCCAGCAGTTTCTCGCCAGCACGGACGGCCGACTACGAGCAGTACTTC.

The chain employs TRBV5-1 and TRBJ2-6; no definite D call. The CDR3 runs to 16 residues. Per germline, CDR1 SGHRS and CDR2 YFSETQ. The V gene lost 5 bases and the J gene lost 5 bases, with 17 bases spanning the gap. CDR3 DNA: TGCGCCAGCAGTGTGGTCCTAAGGGCCTGGGCCAACGTCCTGACTTTC. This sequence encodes CASSVVLRAWANVLTF.

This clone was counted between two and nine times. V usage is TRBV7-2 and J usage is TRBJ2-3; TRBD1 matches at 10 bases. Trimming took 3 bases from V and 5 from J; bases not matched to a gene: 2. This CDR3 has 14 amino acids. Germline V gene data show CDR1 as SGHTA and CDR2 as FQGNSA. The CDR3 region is CASSFGQGGDTQYF. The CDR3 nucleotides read TGTGCCAGCAGCTTCGGACAGGGGGGAGATACGCAGTATTTT.

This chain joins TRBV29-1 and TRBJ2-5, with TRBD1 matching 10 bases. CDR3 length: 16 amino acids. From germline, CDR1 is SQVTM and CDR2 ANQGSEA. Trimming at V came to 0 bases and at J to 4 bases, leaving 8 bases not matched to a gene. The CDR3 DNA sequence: TGCAGCGTTGAAGATTATGGACAGGGGGTAGGAGAGACCCAGTACTTC. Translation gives CSVEDYGQGVGETQYF.